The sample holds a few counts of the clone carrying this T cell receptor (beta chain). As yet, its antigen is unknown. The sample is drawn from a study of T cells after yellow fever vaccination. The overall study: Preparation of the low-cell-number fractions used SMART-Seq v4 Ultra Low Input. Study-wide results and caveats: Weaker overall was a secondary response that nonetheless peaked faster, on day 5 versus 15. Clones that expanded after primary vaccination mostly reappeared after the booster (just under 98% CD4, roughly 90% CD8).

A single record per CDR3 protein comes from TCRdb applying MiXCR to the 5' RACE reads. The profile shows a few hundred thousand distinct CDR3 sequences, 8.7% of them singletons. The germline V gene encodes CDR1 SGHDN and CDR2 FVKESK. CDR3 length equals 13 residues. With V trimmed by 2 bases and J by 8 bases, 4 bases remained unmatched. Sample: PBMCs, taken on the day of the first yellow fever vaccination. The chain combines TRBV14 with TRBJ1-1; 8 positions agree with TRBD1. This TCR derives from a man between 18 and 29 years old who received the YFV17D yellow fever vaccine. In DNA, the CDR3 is TGTGCCAGCAGCCAACTCTGGACAGGGGAAGCTTTCTTT. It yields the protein CASSQLWTGEAFF. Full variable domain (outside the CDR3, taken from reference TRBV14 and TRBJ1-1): EAGVTQFPSHSVIEKGQTVTLRCDPISGHDNLYWYRRVMGKEIKFLLHFVKESKQDESGMPNNRFLAERTGGTYSTLKVQPAELEDSGVYFCASSQLWTGEAFFGQGTRLTVV.